This TCR beta chain was captured by sequencing in a study of blood T cell repertoires in COVID-19. The wider study: Samples came from the United States, Italy and Spain, spanning acute and convalescent COVID-19.

Trimming removed 6 bases at V and 2 bases at J, with 11 bases between. The CDR3 spans 13 residues. Profiling relied on immunoSEQ multiplex PCR, and the TCRdb table lists in-frame clones only, not all of them. The data show about 59,000 clones, 75% to 95% seen once. Sample: peripheral blood. This chain joins TRBV12-3 or TRBV12-4 and TRBJ2-7; tentatively, D is TRBD1 (6 bases). This sequence was found in a man at least 80 years old with acute or convalescent COVID-19. The CDR3 is CASRPGTTYEQYF. DNA of the CDR3: TGTGCCAGCAGACCCGGGACAACCTACGAGCAGTACTTC.